This TCR beta chain was profiled in a study of T cells in tuberculosis. About the research overall: T cells were selected with CD1B tetramers loaded with glucose monomycolate.

The study's findings and limits: T cells binding CD1B-GMM tetramer weakly possibly escaped the sort.

The CDR3 is 14 residues long. V was pared by 6 bases and J by 3 bases, with 14 bases between. The V gene's germline CDR1 is SGHTA and CDR2 FQGNSA. Chain pairing is unknown; alpha and beta were sequenced separately. The protocol was immunoSEQ multiplex PCR, while the TCRdb copy is restricted to in-frame clones and leaves out a portion. Altogether 70,000 to 95,000 clones are present, around 90% being singletons, with the ten largest covering 1.5% to 2%. Thawed, overnight-rested PBMC were stained with GMM-loaded CD1B tetramer, viability dye and anti-CD3, then sorted. C32 glucose monomycolate from Rhodococcus equi was loaded onto the CD1B tetramers. PBMC for tetramer sorting were first depleted of CD14-expressing monocytes.

The V call is TRBV7-2, the J call TRBJ1-2; D remains ambiguous. Sequencing input: CD1b-GMM tetramer-negative cells sorted from PBMCs. This TCR was recovered from an adult woman with latent tuberculosis. The CDR3 nucleotides are TGTGCCAGCAGTGTAGCAGCCGGGGACTATGGCTACACCTTC. Amino acids: CASSVAAGDYGYTF.